One and the same sample provided the 19 T cell receptor beta chains below, sequenced in a study of blood T cell repertoires in COVID-19. The protocol was immunoSEQ multiplex PCR, while the TCRdb copy is restricted to in-frame clones and leaves out a portion. The sample has some 91,000 clones; about three quarters are singletons. The sequenced sample consisted of peripheral blood. These receptors originate from a man between 65 and 85 years old with acute or convalescent COVID-19.

CDR3 coding DNA: TGTGCCAGCAGTTTACGTGTAAGGGGCACTGAAGCTTTCTTT. This sequence encodes CASSLRVRGTEAFF. This chain joins TRBV28 and TRBJ1-1; weak D call: TRBD1 (5 bases). V lost 2 bases to trimming and J lost 4 bases, with 11 bases between them. The CDR3 sequence is 14 residues long. The V gene's germline CDR1 is MDHEN and CDR2 SYDVKM.

The chain recombines TRBV19 with TRBJ2-1; 11 nucleotides line up with TRBD1. Per the germline V gene, CDR1 is LNHDA and CDR2 is SQIVND (reference sequence). CDR3 length: 14 residues. The V segment lost 7 bases and the J segment 7 bases; nucleotides outside the gene matches: 6. The CDR3: CASTPDRGRNEQFF. CDR3 DNA: TGTGCCAGTACCCCGGACAGGGGGCGGAATGAGCAGTTCTTC.

This rearrangement joins TRBV5-5 to TRBJ2-5; no firm D call. Germline CDR1 is SGHKS and CDR2 is YYEKEE (reference sequence). V lost 2 bases and J 0 bases, leaving 11 bases between the germline ends. The CDR3 has 15 residues. This CDR3 is CASSFTASYQETQYF. The CDR3 nucleotides read TGTGCCAGCAGCTTCACAGCTTCGTACCAAGAGACCCAGTACTTC.

The V and J genes are TRBV2 and TRBJ2-1, with 9 positions matching TRBD2. Per the germline V gene, CDR1 is SNHLY and CDR2 is FYNNEI. Trimming at V came to 6 bases and at J to 4 bases, leaving 7 bases not matched to a gene. The length of the CDR3 is 15 residues. This chain's CDR3 is CASSPTSGQYNEQFF. As DNA, the CDR3 is TGTGCCAGCAGCCCGACTAGCGGCCAGTACAATGAGCAGTTCTTC.

V and J are TRBV6-1 and TRBJ1-2; D might be TRBD1 (5 bases). The ends were cut back, 1 base at V and 8 bases at J, with 14 bases in the middle. The CDR3 covers 14 residues. The germline V gene encodes CDR1 MNHNS and CDR2 SASEGT. CDR3 sequence reads: CASSEVLGADGYTF. CDR3 sequence (DNA): TGTGCCAGCAGTGAAGTTCTAGGGGCTGACGGCTACACCTTC.

The J gene is TRBJ1-2, the V gene TRBV28, with 10 nucleotides matching TRBD1. CDR3 size: 16 residues. Germline trimming cut 3 bases from V and 8 bases from J; bases unmatched to any gene: 12. CDR1 and CDR2 from the germline V gene are MDHEN and SYDVKM. This CDR3 is CASSFYTLGQGKGYTF. The CDR3 coding sequence is TGTGCCAGCAGTTTTTACACCCTGGGACAGGGGAAAGGCTACACCTTC.

V usage is TRBV6-1 and J usage is TRBJ2-3; the match to TRBD1 covers 11 bases. The length of the CDR3 is 16 residues. CDR1 is MNHNS and CDR2 is SASEGT in the germline V gene. V lost 5 bases to trimming and J lost 2 bases; unmatched junction nucleotides: 6. DNA of the CDR3: TGTGCCAGCAGTAAAGGGACAGGGGGATACACAGATACGCAGTATTTT. Encoded protein: CASSKGTGGYTDTQYF.

The rearrangement links TRBV7-6 to TRBJ2-3, with 8 bases identical to TRBD2. Germline loops: CDR1 SGHVS, CDR2 FNYEAQ. The ends lost 5 bases at V and 6 bases at J; junction bases unmatched: 13. The CDR3 runs 16 residues. The CDR3 bases are TGTGCCAGCAGCCCCCTGGACGGGGGGGCTGCGGATACGCAGTATTTT. Amino acid sequence: CASSPLDGGAADTQYF.

This chain uses TRBV7-2 with TRBJ1-2; no clear D. CDR3 length equals 16 residues. The germline V gene has CDR1 SGHTA and CDR2 FQGNSA. Trimming removed 1 base from V and 1 base from J, with 13 bases in between. CDR3 DNA: TGTGCCAGCAGCTTAGTGGGGAGCGGGGATAACTATGGCTACACCTTC. This sequence encodes CASSLVGSGDNYGYTF.

This chain connects TRBV3-1 (or the pseudogene TRBV3-2) to TRBJ2-6; unclear D gene. Trimming took 2 bases from V and 0 from J, leaving 5 bases between them. The CDR3 is 15 residues long. Per germline, CDR1 LGHDT and CDR2 YNNKEL (reference sequence). CDR3 DNA sequence: TGTGCCAGCAGCCAATCAGGCTCTGGGGCCAACGTCCTGACTTTC. It specifies CASSQSGSGANVLTF.

This clone has ten or more counts. The rearrangement joins TRBV20-1 to TRBJ2-1; the D is unclear. Trimming took off 3 bases at V and 5 bases at J, with 8 bases between the two ends. This CDR3 spans 12 amino acids. Per germline, CDR1 DFQATT and CDR2 SNEGSKA (reference sequence). CDR3 sequence reads: CSASALNNEQFF. The CDR3 DNA reads as TGCAGTGCTAGTGCACTAAACAATGAGCAGTTCTTC.

The chain couples TRBV3-1 (or the pseudogene TRBV3-2) to TRBJ1-5; unclear D gene. V was shortened by 1 base and J by 0 bases, with 7 bases between the two germline ends. CDR1 and CDR2 from the germline V gene are LGHDT and YNNKEL (reference sequence). The CDR3 length is 15 residues. The CDR3 here is CASSQGEHSNQPQHF. As DNA, the CDR3 is TGTGCCAGCAGCCAAGGGGAGCATAGCAATCAGCCCCAGCATTTT.

This sequence joins TRBV10-3 and TRBJ1-1; D not certain. CDR1 and CDR2 (germline): ENHRY, SYGVKD. Trimming shortened V by 0 bases and J by 0 bases, and 20 bases separated the two germline ends. This CDR3 has 19 amino acids. Here the CDR3 reads CAISESVGFERPLNTEAFF. The CDR3 DNA follows: TGTGCCATCAGTGAGTCGGTCGGGTTCGAGCGCCCTTTGAACACTGAAGCTTTCTTT.

The chain has TRBV4-1 and TRBJ2-3, with D perhaps TRBD1 (5 bases). The V and J ends lost 0 bases and 4 bases respectively, with 17 bases between them. The CDR3 is 17 amino acids. Germline V gene lookup returns CDR1 MGHRA and CDR2 YSYEKL. The CDR3 loop is CASSQDLGRIGADTQYF. The CDR3 DNA reads TGCGCCAGCAGCCAAGATTTGGGCAGGATAGGGGCAGATACGCAGTATTTT.

This clone was seen a few times. V is TRBV6-1 and J is TRBJ1-2, with 8 bases lining up with TRBD1. The V gene's germline CDR1 is MNHNS and CDR2 SASEGT. J gave up 0 bases and V 2 bases, and 11 bases lay outside the gene matches. The CDR3 spans 18 residues. In DNA, the CDR3 is TGTGCCAGCAGTGAACCGAGACAGGGGACCCGCGCTAACTATGGCTACACCTTC. Its translation is CASSEPRQGTRANYGYTF.

This chain joins TRBV9 and TRBJ2-6; 13 bases are shared with TRBD2. The trim removed 3 bases at V and 0 bases at J, leaving 15 bases unmatched. This CDR3 spans 22 amino acids. Per germline, CDR1 SGDLS and CDR2 YYNGEE. CDR3 loop: CASSDPTGLAGVLYSGANVLTF. The CDR3 DNA reads as TGTGCCAGCAGCGACCCCACCGGACTAGCGGGAGTTCTTTACTCTGGGGCCAACGTCCTGACTTTC.

As concerns this clone: The same CDR3 is also encoded by other DNA sequences in this sample. The genes are TRBV5-6 and TRBJ2-1, with TRBD1 matching over 8 bases. The germline CDR1 and CDR2 sequences are SGHDT and YYEEEE. The CDR3 extends over 15 amino acids. With V trimmed by 4 bases and J by 3 bases, 6 bases remained unmatched. CDR3 residues: CASSGGQGDYNEQFF. In DNA, the CDR3 is TGTGCCAGCAGCGGTGGACAGGGCGACTACAATGAGCAGTTCTTC.

The chain uses TRBV13 and TRBJ2-7; a possible D gene is TRBD2 (6 bases). From germline, CDR1 is PRHDT and CDR2 FYEKMQ (reference sequence). With 5 bases removed from V and 4 bases from J, the gap between germline ends came to 12 bases. CDR3 length equals 13 residues. The CDR3 protein is CASSPPGSYEQYV. The CDR3 DNA sequence: TGTGCCAGCAGCCCCCCCGGGAGTTACGAGCAGTACGTC.

The CDR3 loop is CASSILVGVYGYTF. Written as DNA, the CDR3 is TGTGCCAGTAGTATCCTAGTCGGGGTCTATGGCTACACCTTC. The chain combines TRBV19 with TRBJ1-2; the D is unclear. Trimming stripped 3 bases from V and 4 bases from J, with 12 bases between. Germline V gene lookup returns CDR1 LNHDA and CDR2 SQIVND (reference sequence). The CDR3 is 14 amino acids.